This is a list of T cell receptor beta chains from one sample in a study of blood T cell repertoires in COVID-19. The repertoire was sequenced with immunoSEQ multiplex PCR; TCRdb's copy has only in-frame clones and lacks some. The sample includes fewer than 90,000 clones, approximately 90% seen only once; the top ten take around 1.3%. The specimen was peripheral blood. These receptors all stem from a human donor in a cohort sampled during active COVID-19. Each CDR3 is given with its conserved first and last residue. The order of the fields is V gene, clone size, J gene, D gene, CDR3 protein, CDR3 DNA. The D gene is left open where the match is weak. Some rows mark clone size as missing; the rest say once, few, many or name a class of expanded clone.

v_gene: TRBV7-9
abundance: .
j_gene: TRBJ1-4
d_gene: TRBD1
CDR3aa: CASSLRTGANEKLFF
CDR3nt: TGTGCCAGCAGCTTAAGGACAGGGGCTAATGAAAAACTGTTTTTT

v_gene: TRBV18
abundance: .
j_gene: TRBJ2-7
d_gene: .
CDR3aa: CASSPLSISYEQYF
CDR3nt: TGTGCCAGCTCACCCCTCAGTATCTCCTACGAGCAGTACTTC

v_gene: TRBV5-1
abundance: .
j_gene: TRBJ1-2
d_gene: .
CDR3aa: CASSSGDLNYGYTF
CDR3nt: TGCGCCAGCAGCTCAGGCGACCTAAACTATGGCTACACCTTC

v_gene: TRBV7-9
abundance: .
j_gene: TRBJ2-7
d_gene: TRBD2
CDR3aa: CASSLASGSFEQYF
CDR3nt: TGTGCCAGCAGCTTAGCAAGCGGGAGCTTCGAGCAGTACTTC

v_gene: TRBV3-1/TRBV3-2
abundance: once
j_gene: TRBJ2-5
d_gene: TRBD1
CDR3aa: CASSQVKTGSIETQYF
CDR3nt: TGTGCCAGCAGCCAAGTAAAGACAGGGTCGATAGAGACCCAGTACTTC

v_gene: TRBV13
abundance: .
j_gene: TRBJ2-2
d_gene: TRBD2
CDR3aa: CASSLGLAGIYNTGELFF
CDR3nt: TGTGCCAGCAGCTTAGGACTAGCGGGGATATATAACACCGGGGAGCTGTTTTTT

v_gene: TRBV5-1
abundance: few
j_gene: TRBJ2-5
d_gene: TRBD2
CDR3aa: CASRGAGGVETQYF
CDR3nt: TGCGCCAGCAGGGGAGCGGGAGGTGTAGAGACCCAGTACTTC

v_gene: TRBV4-1
abundance: once
j_gene: TRBJ2-5
d_gene: .
CDR3aa: CASSQVGAGTGRLYF
CDR3nt: .

v_gene: TRBV27
abundance: once
j_gene: TRBJ1-5
d_gene: .
CDR3aa: CASSSGDYNQPQHF
CDR3nt: TGTGCCAGCAGTTCAGGGGACTACAATCAGCCCCAGCATTTT

v_gene: TRBV5-5
abundance: .
j_gene: TRBJ2-3
d_gene: TRBD1
CDR3aa: CASSQRTGASTDTQYF
CDR3nt: TGTGCCAGCAGCCAGAGGACAGGTGCTAGCACAGATACGCAGTATTTT

v_gene: TRBV4-1
abundance: .
j_gene: TRBJ2-2
d_gene: .
CDR3aa: CASSQDGKVAGRLSNTGELFF
CDR3nt: TGCGCCAGCAGCCAAGATGGGAAGGTGGCAGGGCGCCTCTCGAACACCGGGGAGCTGTTTTTT

v_gene: TRBV3-1/TRBV3-2
abundance: .
j_gene: TRBJ2-1
d_gene: TRBD2
CDR3aa: CASSHGLAGGEQFF
CDR3nt: TGTGCCAGCAGCCATGGACTAGCGGGAGGCGAGCAGTTCTTC

v_gene: TRBV3-1/TRBV3-2
abundance: .
j_gene: TRBJ2-3
d_gene: .
CDR3aa: CASSQASPRTDTQYF
CDR3nt: TGTGCCAGCAGCCAAGCTAGCCCACGCACAGATACGCAGTATTTT

v_gene: TRBV5-5
abundance: .
j_gene: TRBJ2-3
d_gene: TRBD2
CDR3aa: CASSALMTSGRAIGTDTQYF
CDR3nt: TGTGCCAGCAGCGCGCTCATGACTAGCGGGAGGGCAATAGGCACAGATACGCAGTATTTT

v_gene: TRBV6-5
abundance: .
j_gene: TRBJ2-5
d_gene: TRBD1
CDR3aa: CASSYGDRGPETQYF
CDR3nt: TGTGCCAGCAGTTACGGGGACAGGGGACCGGAGACCCAGTACTTC

v_gene: TRBV7-8
abundance: once
j_gene: TRBJ2-2
d_gene: .
CDR3aa: CASSLRERPNTGELFF
CDR3nt: TGTGCCAGCAGCTTAAGGGAGCGACCGAACACCGGGGAGCTGTTTTTT